The 13 T cell receptor beta chains in this list originate from one sample, sequenced in a study of blood T cell repertoires in COVID-19. Only in-frame clones appear in the TCRdb table, and some are missing; sequencing was by immunoSEQ multiplex PCR. Here the sample spans a few hundred thousand clones, around 87% being singletons. The sample comprised PBMCs or T cells enriched from blood (not recorded which). These receptors all stem from a man between 40 and 49 years old in a cohort exposed to, infected with or recovered from COVID-19 (not recorded which).

The gene calls are TRBV27 and TRBJ2-2; TRBD2 might be the D (6 bases). Trimming took 6 bases from V and 6 from J, leaving 8 bases between them. This CDR3 is 12 amino acids long. CDR1 is MNHEY, CDR2 SMNVEV, per germline (reference sequence). The CDR3 spells CASRTRSGELFF. The DNA of the CDR3 is TGTGCCAGCAGGACTAGGTCCGGGGAGCTGTTTTTT.

In this sample, this clone turned up once. The chain combines TRBV28 with TRBJ1-5, with 8 bases lining up with TRBD1. The CDR3 totals 15 residues. Germline-derived CDR1 and CDR2 are MDHEN and SYDVKM. V was pared by 2 bases and J by 6 bases, with 6 bases of the junction left unmatched. CDR3 sequence reads: CASSLTSGGGQPQHF. CDR3 DNA: TGTGCCAGCAGTTTAACATCAGGGGGCGGTCAGCCCCAGCATTTT.

The rearrangement uses TRBV7-2 and TRBJ2-7; maybe TRBD2 (5 bases). Germline V gives CDR1 SGHTA, CDR2 FQGNSA. Trimming stripped 3 bases from V and 3 bases from J, with 15 bases between. This CDR3 has 15 residues. CDR3 region: CASSFKDGDYYEQYF. CDR3 nucleotides: TGTGCCAGCAGCTTTAAGGACGGGGATTACTACGAGCAGTACTTC.

The chain couples TRBV5-1 to TRBJ2-7, with 9 bases aligning to TRBD2. Germline CDR1 is SGHRS and CDR2 is YFSETQ. The CDR3 extends over 14 amino acids. J lost 5 bases, V lost 0 bases, and 3 bases had no gene match. The CDR3 DNA reads TGCGCCAGCAGCTTGGATAGCGGGAGAGACGAGCAGTACTTC. Its translation: CASSLDSGRDEQYF.

This clone has only a few counts. The J gene is TRBJ2-3, the V gene TRBV7-3; a weak D match, TRBD2 (6 bases). CDR1 SGHTA and CDR2 FQGTGA come from the germline V gene. The CDR3 contains 15 residues. Trimming left V 5 bases short and J 0 bases short, with 12 bases between. CDR3 region: CASSPDYQSTDTQYF. The CDR3 nucleotides are TGTGCCAGCAGCCCGGACTACCAGAGCACAGATACGCAGTATTTT.

The chain recombines TRBV6-2 or TRBV6-3 with TRBJ1-2, with 8 bases fitting TRBD1. The CDR3 spans 17 residues. J was trimmed by 8 bases and V by 4 bases; bases with no gene match: 18. Germline V CDR1 and CDR2: MNHEY, SVGEGT. The chain's CDR3 is CASSFPSGQDLLRGYTF. CDR3 DNA: TGTGCCAGCAGTTTTCCTTCGGGACAGGACCTTTTACGGGGCTACACCTTC.

The V and J genes are TRBV20-1 and TRBJ1-4, with 8 nucleotides matching TRBD1. Trimming removed 2 bases from V and 15 bases from J; junction bases left unmatched: 5. The CDR3 spans 11 residues. Germline values: CDR1 DFQATT, CDR2 SNEGSKA (reference sequence). CDR3 residues: CSARRGQGLFF. The CDR3 DNA sequence: TGCAGTGCTAGACGTGGACAGGGATTGTTTTTT.

In regard to this clone: Other DNA sequences from this sample encode an identical CDR3 as well. The chain has TRBV29-1 and TRBJ2-7; 11 bases align to TRBD2. The V segment lost 6 bases and the J segment 1 base; nucleotides outside the gene matches: 5. The germline V gene has CDR1 SQVTM and CDR2 ANQGSEA. This CDR3 comprises 14 residues. CDR3 in DNA: TGCAGCGTAGTACTAGCGGGAGCATCCTACGAGCAGTACTTC. Amino acids: CSVVLAGASYEQYF.

The rearrangement links TRBV7-2 to TRBJ1-4; the match to TRBD1 covers 10 bases. This CDR3 region has 15 residues. Losses at the gene ends were 6 bases for V and 8 bases for J; bases not matched to a gene: 9. Germline V lookup: CDR1 SGHTA, CDR2 FQGNSA. The CDR3 sequence is CASSQGTGVGEKLFF. CDR3 bases: TGTGCCAGCAGTCAAGGGACAGGGGTAGGCGAAAAACTGTTTTTT. The whole variable domain, filled in from reference TRBV7-2 and TRBJ1-4, reads GAGVSQSPSNKVTEKGKDVELRCDPISGHTALYWYRQSLGQGLEFLIYFQGNSAPDKSGLPSDRFSAERTGGSVSTLTIQRTQQEDSAVYLCASSQGTGVGEKLFFGSGTQLSVL.

CDR3: CASSLARYEQYF. The CDR3, as DNA: TGTGCCAGCAGCTTAGCTCGCTACGAGCAGTACTTC. This chain joins TRBV7-8 and TRBJ2-7; no definite D call. Per germline, CDR1 SGHVS and CDR2 FQNEAQ. The CDR3 covers 12 residues. V lost 0 bases to trimming and J lost 3 bases, with 3 bases between them.

The genes are TRBV5-1 and TRBJ1-1; perhaps TRBD1 as D (5 bases). The germline gives CDR1 SGHRS, CDR2 YFSETQ. Trimming pared 4 bases from V and 2 bases from J, leaving 9 bases between. This CDR3 has 13 amino acids. CDR3 DNA: TGCGCCAGCAGCCAAGACAGTAACACTGAAGCTTTCTTT. Translating it yields CASSQDSNTEAFF.

The chain links TRBV21-1 to TRBJ1-1; the table assigns TRBD1, which was not confirmed against the DNA. TRBV21-1 is annotated as a pseudogene. The CDR3 loop spans 13 amino acids. The CDR3 loop reads CASRTDRPTEAFF. DNA for the CDR3: TGTGCCAGCAGGACCGACAGGCCAACTGAAGCTTTCTTT.

This sequence joins TRBV30 and TRBJ2-5; 8 bases match TRBD2. The CDR3 has 13 amino acids. V was pared by 4 bases and J by 5 bases, with 6 bases of the junction left unmatched. In germline, CDR1 is GTSNPN, CDR2 SVGIG (reference sequence). DNA for the CDR3: TGTGCCTGGAAGAGCGGGAGAGGGGAGACCCAGTACTTC. Translation: CAWKSGRGETQYF.